This record looks at one T cell receptor beta chain sequence and its context. These data come from a study of cytomegalovirus exposure and HLA in healthy donors. Each donor was healthy, and each was a bone marrow donor. Though nominally healthy at sampling, donors likely had unrecorded immune exposures. 60 Vbeta and 13 Jbeta primers were used in PCR. Method: immunoSEQ multiplex PCR; TCRdb's copy keeps in-frame clones and lacks some. The sample yields roughly 200,000 clones, around 75% seen once. There are 16 residues in the CDR3. Germline V lookup: CDR1 GTSNPN, CDR2 SVGIG (reference sequence). Trimming shortened V by 0 bases and J by 2 bases, and 14 bases separated the two germline ends.

The V and J genes are TRBV30 and TRBJ1-5; D possibly corresponds to TRBD1 (6 bases). This sequence was found in a male donor in good health and CMV-seronegative. Material: PBMCs. This CDR3 reads CAWSVGGQIRNQPQHF. CDR3 coding DNA: TGTGCCTGGAGTGTGGGGGGGCAAATTCGCAATCAGCCCCAGCATTTT.